A selection of T cell receptor beta chains follows, all from one sample in a study of T cell responses to AZD1222 COVID-19 vaccine. Some clones are missing from TCRdb's copy, which holds only in-frame ones; the method was immunoSEQ multiplex PCR. The sample lists more than 150,000 clones; about 91% were seen once. The sequencing here drew on peripheral blood, taken 28 days after the second AZD1222 dose. All receptors derive from an adult who received the AZD1222 COVID-19 vaccine. The CDR3 runs from the conserved cysteine through the conserved F or W. Each record gives: CDR3 length, D gene, J gene, V gene, clone size, CDR3 protein, CDR3 DNA. The D gene is left open where the match is weak. For some rows the clone size is stated as once, few or many, or as a class when expanded; others skip it.

15	NA	TRBJ1-1	TRBV27	once	CASSFVSRMNTEAFF	TGTGCCAGCAGTTTTGTGAGCAGGATGAACACTGAAGCTTTCTTT
14	NA	TRBJ2-7	TRBV4-2	NA	CASSQSLDGLRQYF	TGTGCCAGCAGCCAATCCCTGGACGGCCTCCGGCAGTACTTC
16	TRBD1	TRBJ1-2	TRBV28	NA	CASSLRQGQGNYGYTF	TGTGCCAGCAGTTTGCGACAGGGACAGGGTAACTATGGCTACACCTTC
14	NA	TRBJ1-6	TRBV5-1	NA	CASSLDRATGRVFF	TGCGCCAGCAGCTTGGACAGGGCGACGGGCCGAGTGTTTTTT
16	NA	TRBJ1-4	TRBV9	NA	CASSAQGGGANEKLFF	TGTGCCAGCAGCGCTCAGGGCGGTGGGGCTAATGAAAAACTGTTTTTT
13	TRBD1	TRBJ1-4	TRBV6-5	NA	CASNRGQNEKLFF	TGTGCCAGCAACAGGGGGCAAAATGAAAAACTGTTTTTT
16	NA	TRBJ1-1	TRBV13	once	CASSPLMDSLNTEAFF	TGTGCCAGCAGCCCCTTGATGGACAGTCTGAACACTGAAGCTTTCTTT
12	NA	TRBJ2-1	TRBV6-5	NA	CASSLTYNEQFF	TGTGCCAGCAGTCTGACCTACAATGAGCAGTTCTTC
12	TRBD1	TRBJ1-2	TRBV11-3	NA	CASFTGGDGYTF	TGTGCCAGCTTCACAGGGGGCGATGGCTACACCTTC
13	TRBD1	TRBJ1-1	TRBV12-3/TRBV12-4	NA	CASSKTGDTEAFF	TGTGCCAGCAGCAAGACAGGGGACACTGAAGCTTTCTTT
15	NA	TRBJ2-3	TRBV5-6	NA	CASSLGGLHTDTQYF	TGTGCCAGCAGCTTGGGTGGGCTACACACAGATACGCAGTATTTT
17	TRBD2	TRBJ2-7	TRBV6-1	NA	CASSGRQGLAVSYEQYF	TGTGCCAGCAGTGGAAGACAGGGACTAGCGGTTTCCTACGAGCAGTACTTC
19	TRBD1	TRBJ1-3	TRBV13	NA	CASSLGAPTGTGTRNTIYF	TGTGCCAGCAGCTTAGGCGCCCCGACCGGGACAGGGACAAGAAACACCATATATTTT
17	TRBD2	TRBJ2-3	TRBV7-2	NA	CASSLTRPRGGTDTQYF	TGTGCCAGCAGCTTGACCCGTCCGCGGGGGGGCACCGATACGCAGTATTTT
13	NA	TRBJ2-5	TRBV3-1/TRBV3-2	NA	CASSQGEAETQYF	TGTGCCAGCAGCCAAGGGGAGGCAGAGACCCAGTACTTC
16	TRBD2	TRBJ2-3	TRBV19	NA	CASSIGSGGGTDTQYF	TGTGCCAGTAGTATCGGTAGCGGGGGGGGCACAGATACGCAGTATTTT
13	NA	TRBJ2-7	TRBV7-9	few	CASREGKRFEQYF	TGTGCCAGCAGAGAGGGCAAAAGATTCGAGCAGTACTTC
15	TRBD1	TRBJ2-1	TRBV6-1	NA	CASSETGASYNEQFF	TGTGCCAGCAGTGAGACAGGGGCTTCCTACAATGAGCAGTTCTTC
11	NA	TRBJ1-1	TRBV30	NA	CAGANGAEAFF	TGTGCCGGGGCAAACGGCGCTGAAGCTTTCTTT
13	NA	TRBJ2-7	TRBV2	NA	CASSPSRSYEQYF	TGTGCCAGCAGCCCGTCCCGTTCCTACGAGCAGTACTTC
12	NA	TRBJ2-2	TRBV11-2	NA	CASSSGRGELFF	TGTGCCAGCAGCTCCGGCCGCGGGGAGCTGTTTTTT
12	NA	TRBJ2-1	TRBV5-1	few	CASSLGDNEQFF	TGCGCCAGCAGCTTAGGGGACAATGAGCAGTTCTTC
14	NA	TRBJ1-1	TRBV7-6	NA	CASSLSGTNTEAFF	TGTGCCAGCAGCTTAAGCGGCACGAACACTGAAGCTTTCTTT
13	NA	TRBJ1-1	TRBV6-5	NA	CASTPEVGTEAFF	TGTGCCAGCACCCCCGAGGTGGGGACTGAAGCTTTCTTT
16	NA	TRBJ2-3	TRBV5-6	NA	CASTILLAASTDTQYF	TGTGCCAGCACCATTTTACTAGCAGCTAGCACAGATACGCAGTATTTT
14	NA	TRBJ1-5	TRBV6-5	once	CASSPTRSNQPQHF	TGTGCCAGCAGTCCCACAAGGAGCAATCAGCCCCAGCATTTT
12	NA	TRBJ1-2	TRBV5-6	NA	CASSLALYGYTF	TGTGCCAGCAGCTTGGCCCTCTATGGCTACACCTTC
17	NA	TRBJ1-1	TRBV13	NA	CASSLGAENPPNTEAFF	TGTGCCAGCAGCTTAGGGGCTGAGAACCCCCCGAACACTGAAGCTTTCTTT
15	NA	TRBJ1-3	TRBV5-6	NA	CASNTARIIGNTIYF	TGTGCCAGCAATACGGCGCGGATCATTGGAAACACCATATATTTT
15	TRBD1	TRBJ2-5	TRBV5-1	once	CASSPRQGGQETQYF	TGCGCCAGCAGCCCGAGACAGGGTGGCCAAGAGACCCAGTACTTC
14	TRBD1	TRBJ2-5	TRBV11-2	NA	CASSVGTGQETQYF	TGTGCCAGCAGCGTTGGGACAGGACAAGAGACCCAGTACTTC
16	TRBD2	TRBJ2-3	TRBV7-2	NA	CASSLAGGGVTDTQYF	TGTGCCAGCAGCTTAGCGGGGGGAGGGGTCACAGATACGCAGTATTTT
12	NA	TRBJ2-7	TRBV7-9	NA	CASSLDRGEQYF	TGTGCCAGCAGCTTAGACCGGGGCGAGCAGTACTTC
15	NA	TRBJ2-1	TRBV1	NA	CTSSQGAGEGFEQFF	TGCACCAGCAGCCAAGGAGCGGGAGAAGGGTTTGAGCAGTTCTTC
18	NA	TRBJ2-2	TRBV14	NA	CASSQERARAKWTGELFF	TGTGCCAGCAGCCAAGAGCGCGCGAGGGCGAAATGGACCGGGGAGCTGTTTTTT
17	TRBD1	TRBJ1-2	TRBV5-4	NA	CASSNWDSEGANYGYTF	TGTGCCAGCAGCAACTGGGACAGTGAGGGGGCAAACTATGGCTACACCTTC
20	TRBD1	TRBJ1-3	TRBV2	NA	CASSRQPSTGGERSGNTIYF	TGTGCCAGCAGTCGCCAGCCGAGCACAGGGGGCGAACGATCTGGAAACACCATATATTTT
17	TRBD2	TRBJ2-1	TRBV3-1/TRBV3-2	NA	CASSRIAGGGTYNEQFF	TGTGCCAGCAGTCGGATAGCGGGGGGGGGAACTTACAATGAGCAGTTCTTC
14	TRBD1	TRBJ2-3	TRBV5-1	NA	CASSSTGLADTQYF	TGCGCCAGCAGCTCGACAGGGCTCGCAGATACGCAGTATTTT
12	TRBD1	TRBJ1-2	TRBV10-3	NA	CAISESTGGYTF	TGTGCCATCAGTGAGTCGACAGGGGGCTACACCTTC
15	TRBD1	TRBJ1-2	TRBV28	NA	CASSVTGTGNYGYTF	TGTGCCAGCAGTGTCACCGGGACAGGGAACTATGGCTACACCTTC
15	NA	TRBJ2-5	TRBV9	NA	CASSPRDFWQETQYF	TGTGCCAGCAGCCCCAGGGACTTCTGGCAAGAGACCCAGTACTTC
16	NA	TRBJ1-4	TRBV7-9	NA	CASSPRAPGTNEKLFF	TGTGCCAGCAGCCCCAGGGCCCCGGGGACTAATGAAAAACTGTTTTTT
16	TRBD2	TRBJ2-7	TRBV7-8	NA	CASSSRRLAGVYEQYF	TGTGCCAGCAGCTCCAGGCGGCTAGCGGGAGTCTACGAGCAGTACTTC
15	NA	TRBJ2-2	TRBV7-8	NA	CASSSTVANTGELFF	TGTGCCAGCAGCTCAACAGTCGCGAACACCGGGGAGCTGTTTTTT
17	NA	TRBJ1-2	TRBV11-3	NA	CASSLEIGLTKSYGYTF	TGTGCCAGCAGCTTAGAAATCGGCCTAACGAAGAGCTATGGCTACACCTTC
14	TRBD1	TRBJ1-1	TRBV29-1	NA	CSVASGTVNTEAFF	TGCAGCGTTGCATCCGGGACAGTGAACACTGAAGCTTTCTTT
16	TRBD1	TRBJ2-3	TRBV11-2	NA	CASSSEYGPGGDTQYF	TGTGCCAGCAGCTCAGAGTACGGCCCAGGGGGAGATACGCAGTATTTT
14	NA	TRBJ1-4	TRBV7-9	NA	CASSFRGSNEKLFF	TGTGCCAGCAGCTTTAGGGGTTCTAATGAAAAACTGTTTTTT
16	TRBD1	TRBJ1-4	TRBV5-5	NA	CASSLQGLGTNEKLFF	TGTGCCAGCAGCTTACAGGGGCTAGGGACTAATGAAAAACTGTTTTTT
15	NA	TRBJ1-3	TRBV7-9	NA	CASSSRGGHGNTIYF	TGTGCCAGCAGCTCCCGGGGAGGTCACGGAAACACCATATATTTT
13	TRBD1	TRBJ1-1	TRBV4-2	NA	CASSQAPGQATFF	TGTGCCAGCAGCCAGGCCCCGGGACAGGCGACTTTCTTT
16	NA	TRBJ2-1	TRBV4-3	NA	CASSQDDDPTYNEQFF	TGCGCCAGCAGCCAAGATGACGACCCGACCTACAATGAGCAGTTCTTC
15	NA	TRBJ2-7	TRBV5-6	NA	CASSLGGGGTYEQYF	TGTGCCAGCAGCTTGGGGGGCGGCGGGACCTACGAGCAGTACTTC
12	NA	TRBJ2-7	TRBV12-3/TRBV12-4	NA	CASSPTAYEQYF	TGTGCCAGCAGCCCTACAGCCTACGAGCAGTACTTC